This T cell receptor (beta chain) originates from a study of identifying expanded T cells in peripheral blood. Study conclusions and caveats: Variance in clone template counts between approximately two-week samples significantly increased with total template count across all healthy donors. Differentially abundant clones: roughly 1.3 between replicates, about 17 at roughly 13 days, approximately 19 at four.

The repertoire was sequenced with immunoSEQ multiplex PCR; TCRdb's copy has only in-frame clones and lacks some. The sample holds approximately 110,000 clones, 75% to 90% seen once. In regard to this clone: The antigen is not known.

During the collection period, no donor immune events like infections were recorded. Per the germline V gene, CDR1 is MNHEY and CDR2 is SVGAGI. V shed 7 bases and J shed 3 bases, with 15 bases lying between them. This CDR3 has 14 residues. The chain has TRBV6-5 and TRBJ1-1; TRBD1 is a possible D gene (6 bases). Sequenced: blood. This receptor was taken from a person aged 18 to 70 in good health. CDR3 protein: CASKWTVGYTEAFF. The DNA for the CDR3 is TGTGCCAGCAAATGGACAGTAGGGTACACTGAAGCTTTCTTT.